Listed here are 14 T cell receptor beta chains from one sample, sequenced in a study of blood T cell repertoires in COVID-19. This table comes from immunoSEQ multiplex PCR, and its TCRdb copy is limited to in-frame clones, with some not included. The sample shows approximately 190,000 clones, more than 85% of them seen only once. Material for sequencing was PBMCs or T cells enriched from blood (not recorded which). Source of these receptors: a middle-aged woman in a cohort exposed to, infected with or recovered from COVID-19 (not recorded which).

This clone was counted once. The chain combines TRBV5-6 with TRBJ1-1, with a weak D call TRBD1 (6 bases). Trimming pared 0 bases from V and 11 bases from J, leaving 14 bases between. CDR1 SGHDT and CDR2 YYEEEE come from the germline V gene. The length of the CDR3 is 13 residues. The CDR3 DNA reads TGTGCCAGCAGCTTGGGACCCGAGGGGGACGCTTTCTTT. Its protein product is CASSLGPEGDAFF. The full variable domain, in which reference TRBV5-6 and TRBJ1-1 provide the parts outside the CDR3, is DAGVTQSPTHLIKTRGQQVTLRCSPKSGHDTVSWYQQALGQGPQFIFQYYEEEERQRGNFPDRFSGHQFPNYSSELNVNALLLGDSALYLCASSLGPEGDAFFGQGTRLTVV.

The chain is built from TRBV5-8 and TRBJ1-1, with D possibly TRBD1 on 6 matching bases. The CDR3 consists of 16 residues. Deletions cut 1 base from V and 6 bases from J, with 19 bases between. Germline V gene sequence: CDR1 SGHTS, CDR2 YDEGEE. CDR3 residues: CASSLTGLGVNAEAFF. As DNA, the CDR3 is TGTGCCAGCAGCTTGACAGGGCTAGGAGTCAACGCTGAAGCTTTCTTT.

The CDR3 here is CATSSNWDFGEKLFF. The CDR3 region has the DNA TGTGCCACCAGCAGCAACTGGGACTTCGGGGAAAAACTGTTTTTT. V is TRBV15 and J is TRBJ1-4, with D possibly being TRBD1 (5 bases). The CDR3 contains 15 residues. Between the trimmed V and J ends, which lost 3 bases and 8 bases, there was a span of 16 bases. Germline V lookup: CDR1 LNHNV, CDR2 YYDKDF (reference sequence).

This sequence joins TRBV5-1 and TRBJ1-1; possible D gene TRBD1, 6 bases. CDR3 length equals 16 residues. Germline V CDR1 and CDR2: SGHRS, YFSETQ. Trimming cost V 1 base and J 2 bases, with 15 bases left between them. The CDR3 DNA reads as TGCGCCAGCAGCTTGAGGCCAGGGGAGGGAAACACTGAAGCTTTCTTT. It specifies CASSLRPGEGNTEAFF.

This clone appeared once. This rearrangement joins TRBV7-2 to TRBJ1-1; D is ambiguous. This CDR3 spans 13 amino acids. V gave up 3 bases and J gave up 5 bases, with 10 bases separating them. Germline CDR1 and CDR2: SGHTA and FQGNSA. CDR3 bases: TGTGCCAGCAGCTTCCAAGCCGGGACTGAAGCTTTCTTT. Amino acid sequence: CASSFQAGTEAFF.

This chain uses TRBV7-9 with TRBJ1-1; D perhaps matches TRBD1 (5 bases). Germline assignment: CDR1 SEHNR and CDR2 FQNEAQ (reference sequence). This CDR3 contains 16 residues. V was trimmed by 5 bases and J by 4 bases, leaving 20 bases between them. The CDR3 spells CASSAPEARGSTEAFF. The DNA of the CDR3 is TGTGCCAGCAGCGCACCAGAGGCTCGGGGGAGCACTGAAGCTTTCTTT. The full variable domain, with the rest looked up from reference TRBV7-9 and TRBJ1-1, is DTGVSQNPRHKITKRGQNVTFRCDPISEHNRLYWYRQTLGQGPEFLTYFQNEAQLEKSRLLSDRFSAERPKGSFSTLEIQRTEQGDSAMYLCASSAPEARGSTEAFFGQGTRLTVV.

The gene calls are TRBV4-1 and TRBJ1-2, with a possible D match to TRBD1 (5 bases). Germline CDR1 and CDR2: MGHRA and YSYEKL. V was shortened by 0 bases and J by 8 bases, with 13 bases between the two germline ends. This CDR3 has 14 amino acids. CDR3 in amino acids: CASSQDFGAWGYTF. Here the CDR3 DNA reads TGCGCCAGCAGCCAAGATTTTGGGGCGTGGGGCTACACCTTC.

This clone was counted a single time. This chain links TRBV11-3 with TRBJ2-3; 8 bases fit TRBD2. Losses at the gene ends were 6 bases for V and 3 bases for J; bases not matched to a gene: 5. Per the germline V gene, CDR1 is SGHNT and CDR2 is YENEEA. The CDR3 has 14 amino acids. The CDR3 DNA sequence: TGTGCCAGCAGGAGCGGGAGTGGTACAGATACGCAGTATTTT. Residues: CASRSGSGTDTQYF.

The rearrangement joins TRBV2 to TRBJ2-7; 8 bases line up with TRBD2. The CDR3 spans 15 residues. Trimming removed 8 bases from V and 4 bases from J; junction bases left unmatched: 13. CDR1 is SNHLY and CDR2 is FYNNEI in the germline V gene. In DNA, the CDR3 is TGTGCCAGCCGGTATTCGGGGGGGGGCCTGTACGAGCAGTACTTC. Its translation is CASRYSGGGLYEQYF.

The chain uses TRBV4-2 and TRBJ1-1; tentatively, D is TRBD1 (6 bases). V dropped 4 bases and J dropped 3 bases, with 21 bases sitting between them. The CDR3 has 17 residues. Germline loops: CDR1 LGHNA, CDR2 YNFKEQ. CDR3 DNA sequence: TGTGCCAGCAGCCCTCTAAGGGGGGGGCGCCGGGACACTGAAGCTTTCTTT. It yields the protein CASSPLRGGRRDTEAFF.

CDR3 nucleotides: TGCAGTGCTAGTCATCCTAGCGGGGGGATCACAGATACGCAGTATTTT. Translation gives CSASHPSGGITDTQYF. This rearrangement joins TRBV20-1 to TRBJ2-3; TRBD2 matches 11 bases. Germline lookup yields CDR1 DFQATT and CDR2 SNEGSKA (reference sequence). V was pared by 3 bases and J by 2 bases, with 7 bases of the junction left unmatched. CDR3 size: 16 residues.

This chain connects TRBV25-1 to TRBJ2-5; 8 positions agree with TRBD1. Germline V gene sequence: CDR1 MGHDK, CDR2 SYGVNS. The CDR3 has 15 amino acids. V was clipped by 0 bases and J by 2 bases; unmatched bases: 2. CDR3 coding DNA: TGTGCCAGCAGTGAATATGGGACAGGACAAGAGACCCAGTACTTC. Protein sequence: CASSEYGTGQETQYF.

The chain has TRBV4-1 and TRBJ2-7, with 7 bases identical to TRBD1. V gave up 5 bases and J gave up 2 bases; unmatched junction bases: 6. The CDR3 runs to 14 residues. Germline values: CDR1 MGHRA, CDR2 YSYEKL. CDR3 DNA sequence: TGCGCCAGCAGCTGGACAGGAGGAGCCTACGAGCAGTACTTC. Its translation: CASSWTGGAYEQYF.

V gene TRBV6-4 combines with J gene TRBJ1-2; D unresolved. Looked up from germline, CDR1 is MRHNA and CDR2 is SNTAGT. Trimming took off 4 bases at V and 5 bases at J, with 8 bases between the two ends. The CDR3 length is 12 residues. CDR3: CASSAVEYGYTF. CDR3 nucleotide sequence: TGTGCCAGCAGTGCCGTAGAGTATGGCTACACCTTC.